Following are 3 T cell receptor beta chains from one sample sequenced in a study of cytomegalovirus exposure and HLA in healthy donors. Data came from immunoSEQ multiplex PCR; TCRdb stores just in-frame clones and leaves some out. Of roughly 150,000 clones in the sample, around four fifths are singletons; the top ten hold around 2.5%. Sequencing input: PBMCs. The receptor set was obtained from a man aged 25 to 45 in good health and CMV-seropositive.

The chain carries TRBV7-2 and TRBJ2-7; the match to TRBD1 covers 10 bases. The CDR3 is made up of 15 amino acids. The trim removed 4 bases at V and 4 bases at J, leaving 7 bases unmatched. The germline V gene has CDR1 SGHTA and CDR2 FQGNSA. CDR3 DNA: TGTGCCAGCAGCTCCCTTGGGACAGGGGCGTACGAGCAGTACTTC. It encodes CASSSLGTGAYEQYF.

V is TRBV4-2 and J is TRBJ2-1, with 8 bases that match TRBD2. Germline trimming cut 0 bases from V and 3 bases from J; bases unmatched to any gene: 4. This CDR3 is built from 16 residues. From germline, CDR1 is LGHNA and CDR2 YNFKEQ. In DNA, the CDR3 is TGTGCCAGCAGCCAAGATCGGGGACTAGTCTACAATGAGCAGTTCTTC. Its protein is CASSQDRGLVYNEQFF.

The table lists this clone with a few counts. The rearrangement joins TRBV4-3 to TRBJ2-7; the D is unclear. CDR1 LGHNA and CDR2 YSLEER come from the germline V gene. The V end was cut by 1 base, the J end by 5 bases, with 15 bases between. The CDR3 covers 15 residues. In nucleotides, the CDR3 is TGCGCCAGCAGCCAAGGACATAATCTTGATGACGAGCAGTACTTC. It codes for CASSQGHNLDDEQYF.